The present T cell receptor (beta chain) was sequenced within a study of blood T cell repertoires in COVID-19. Germline V CDR1 and CDR2: LNHDA, SQIVND (reference sequence). V was pared by 5 bases and J by 12 bases, with 14 bases between. The CDR3 totals 12 residues. Libraries were prepared by immunoSEQ multiplex PCR; TCRdb keeps only in-frame clonotypes and omits some of them. This sample has around 220,000 clones, with roughly 87% found just once. What was sequenced was peripheral blood. This chain joins TRBV19 and TRBJ2-1; D may be TRBD1 (5 bases). This TCR came from a man aged 40-49 years with active or convalescent COVID-19. CDR3 loop: CASSLQDSPQFF. Here the CDR3 DNA reads TGTGCCAGTAGTTTACAGGATTCACCGCAGTTCTTC.